This TCR beta chain was identified in a study of blood T cell repertoires in COVID-19. A single count supports this clone. Assay used: immunoSEQ multiplex PCR; TCRdb lists only in-frame clones, some missing. This sample has about 270,000 clones, with around 90% found just once. This CDR3 spans 15 amino acids. Trimming cost V 5 bases and J 4 bases; bases outside gene matches: 9. Germline V gives CDR1 KGHSH, CDR2 LQKENI. Sequenced material: PBMCs or T cells enriched from blood (not recorded which). The TCR sequence derives from a woman aged 45-65 years who had recovered from COVID-19. V gene TRBV18 combines with J gene TRBJ1-1, with TRBD1 identical over 8 bases. The chain's CDR3 is CASSAGQGVFTEAFF. In DNA, the CDR3 is TGTGCCAGCTCAGCAGGACAGGGAGTTTTCACTGAAGCTTTCTTT.